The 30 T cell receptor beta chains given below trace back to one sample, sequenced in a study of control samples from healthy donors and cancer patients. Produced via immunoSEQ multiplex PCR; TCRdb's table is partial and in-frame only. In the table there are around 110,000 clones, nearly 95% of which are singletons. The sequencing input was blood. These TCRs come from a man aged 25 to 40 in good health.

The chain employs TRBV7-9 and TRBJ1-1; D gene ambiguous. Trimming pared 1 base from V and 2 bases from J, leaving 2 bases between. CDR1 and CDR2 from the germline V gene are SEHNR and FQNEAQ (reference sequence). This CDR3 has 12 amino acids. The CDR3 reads CASSLVNTEAFF. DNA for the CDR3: TGTGCCAGCAGCTTAGTAAACACTGAAGCTTTCTTT.

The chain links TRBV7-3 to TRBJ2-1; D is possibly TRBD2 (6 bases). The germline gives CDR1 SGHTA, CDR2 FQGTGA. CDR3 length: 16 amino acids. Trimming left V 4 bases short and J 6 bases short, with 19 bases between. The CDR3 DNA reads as TGTGCCAGCAGCTCCCCCCGGGCGGAGGGGAGCAATGAGCAGTTCTTC. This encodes CASSSPRAEGSNEQFF. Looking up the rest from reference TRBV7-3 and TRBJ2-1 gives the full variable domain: GAGVSQTPSNKVTEKGKYVELRCDPISGHTALYWYRQSLGQGPEFLIYFQGTGAADDSGLPNDRFFAVRPEGSVSTLKIQRTERGDSAVYLCASSSPRAEGSNEQFFGPGTRLTVL.

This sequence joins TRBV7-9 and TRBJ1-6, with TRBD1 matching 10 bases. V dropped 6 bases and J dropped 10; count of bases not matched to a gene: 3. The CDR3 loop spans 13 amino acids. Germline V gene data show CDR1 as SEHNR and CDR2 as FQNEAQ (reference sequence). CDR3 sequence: CASRGQGWSPLHF. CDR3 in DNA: TGTGCCAGCAGGGGACAGGGGTGGTCACCCCTCCACTTT.

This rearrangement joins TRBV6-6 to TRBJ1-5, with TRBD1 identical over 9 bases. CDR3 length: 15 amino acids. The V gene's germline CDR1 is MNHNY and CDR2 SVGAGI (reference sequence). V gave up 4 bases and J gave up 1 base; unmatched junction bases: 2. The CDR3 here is CASSWGQGSNQPQHF. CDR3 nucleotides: TGTGCCAGCAGTTGGGGACAGGGAAGCAATCAGCCCCAGCATTTT.

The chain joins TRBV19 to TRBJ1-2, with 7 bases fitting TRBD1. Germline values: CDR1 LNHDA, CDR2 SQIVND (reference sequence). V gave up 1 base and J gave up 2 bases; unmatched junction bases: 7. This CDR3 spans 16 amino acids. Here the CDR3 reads CASSIARTGSNYGYTF. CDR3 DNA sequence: TGTGCCAGTAGTATAGCCCGGACAGGATCCAACTATGGCTACACCTTC.

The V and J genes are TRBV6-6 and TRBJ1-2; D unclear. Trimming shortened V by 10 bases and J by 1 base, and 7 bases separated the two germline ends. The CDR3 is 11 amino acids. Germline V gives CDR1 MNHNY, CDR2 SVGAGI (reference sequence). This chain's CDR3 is CATNNNYGYTF. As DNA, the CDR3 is TGTGCCACCAATAATAACTATGGCTACACCTTC.

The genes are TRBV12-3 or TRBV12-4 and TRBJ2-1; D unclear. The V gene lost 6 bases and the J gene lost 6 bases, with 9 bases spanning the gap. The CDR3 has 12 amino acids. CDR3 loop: CASSPIPNEQFF. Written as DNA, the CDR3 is TGTGCCAGCAGCCCCATACCCAATGAGCAGTTCTTC.

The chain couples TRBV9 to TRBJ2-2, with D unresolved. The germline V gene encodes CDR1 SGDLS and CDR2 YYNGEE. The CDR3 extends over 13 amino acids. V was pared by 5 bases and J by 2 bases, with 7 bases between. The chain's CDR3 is CASRNLNTGELFF. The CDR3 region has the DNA TGTGCCAGCAGAAACTTAAACACCGGGGAGCTGTTTTTT.

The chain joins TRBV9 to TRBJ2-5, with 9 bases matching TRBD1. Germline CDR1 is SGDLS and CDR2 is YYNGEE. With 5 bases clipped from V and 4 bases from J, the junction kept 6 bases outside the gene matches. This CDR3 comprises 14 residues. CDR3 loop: CASSPDRGRETQYF. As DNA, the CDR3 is TGTGCCAGCAGTCCCGACAGGGGGAGAGAGACCCAGTACTTC.

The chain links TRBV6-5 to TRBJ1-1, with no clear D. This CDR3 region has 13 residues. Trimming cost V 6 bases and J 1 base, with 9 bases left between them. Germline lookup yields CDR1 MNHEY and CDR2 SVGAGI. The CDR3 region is CASSSPGNTEAFF. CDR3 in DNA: TGTGCCAGCAGCTCCCCTGGGAACACTGAAGCTTTCTTT.

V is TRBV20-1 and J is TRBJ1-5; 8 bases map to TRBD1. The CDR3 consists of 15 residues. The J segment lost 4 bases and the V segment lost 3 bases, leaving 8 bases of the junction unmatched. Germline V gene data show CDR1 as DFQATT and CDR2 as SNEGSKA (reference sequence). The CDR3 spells CSASPGGQANQPQHF. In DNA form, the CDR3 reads TGCAGTGCTAGTCCAGGGGGACAGGCGAATCAGCCCCAGCATTTT.

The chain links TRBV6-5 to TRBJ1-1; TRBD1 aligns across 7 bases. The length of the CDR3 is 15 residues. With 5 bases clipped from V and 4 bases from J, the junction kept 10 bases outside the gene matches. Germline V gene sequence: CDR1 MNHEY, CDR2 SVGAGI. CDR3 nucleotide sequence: TGTGCCAGCAGTCGCAATTCCGGGACAGTCACTGAAGCTTTCTTT. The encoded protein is CASSRNSGTVTEAFF.

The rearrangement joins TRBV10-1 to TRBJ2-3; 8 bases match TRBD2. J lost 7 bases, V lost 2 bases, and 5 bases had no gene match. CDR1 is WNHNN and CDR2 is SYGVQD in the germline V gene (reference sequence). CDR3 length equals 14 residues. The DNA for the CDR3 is TGCGCCAGCAGTGAGGGACTAGCAAGCCATACGCAGTATTTT. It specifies CASSEGLASHTQYF.

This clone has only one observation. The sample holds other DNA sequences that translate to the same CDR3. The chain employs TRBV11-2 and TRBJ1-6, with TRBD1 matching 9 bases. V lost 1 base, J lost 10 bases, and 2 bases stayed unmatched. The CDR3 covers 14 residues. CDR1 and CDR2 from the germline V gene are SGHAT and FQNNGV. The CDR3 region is CASSLGTGESPLHF. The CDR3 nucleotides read TGTGCCAGCAGCTTAGGGACAGGGGAATCACCCCTCCACTTT.

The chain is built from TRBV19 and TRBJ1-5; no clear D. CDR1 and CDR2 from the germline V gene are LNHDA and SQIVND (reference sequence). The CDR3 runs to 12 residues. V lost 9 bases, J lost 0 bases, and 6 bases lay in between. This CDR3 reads CASHDSNQPQHF. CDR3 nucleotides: TGTGCCAGCCACGATAGCAATCAGCCCCAGCATTTT.

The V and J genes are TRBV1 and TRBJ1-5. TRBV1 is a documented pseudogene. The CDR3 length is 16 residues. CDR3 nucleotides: TGCACCAGCAGCCCAGCCGTCAGGGGGGGTAATCAGCCCCAGCATTTT. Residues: CTSSPAVRGGNQPQHF.

This chain's CDR3 is CASSQDRDSWETQYF. The CDR3 region has the DNA TGCGCCAGCAGCCAGGACAGGGATTCCTGGGAGACCCAGTACTTC. This chain joins TRBV5-1 and TRBJ2-5; 8 bases align to TRBD1. CDR3 length: 15 residues. With V trimmed by 4 bases and J by 5 bases, 10 bases remained unmatched. Germline V gives CDR1 SGHRS, CDR2 YFSETQ.

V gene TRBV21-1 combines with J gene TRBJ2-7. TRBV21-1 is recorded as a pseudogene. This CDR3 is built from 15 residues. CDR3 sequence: CASSTQGRHHYEQYV. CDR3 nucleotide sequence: TGTGCCAGCAGCACCCAAGGGCGGCATCACTACGAGCAGTACGTC.

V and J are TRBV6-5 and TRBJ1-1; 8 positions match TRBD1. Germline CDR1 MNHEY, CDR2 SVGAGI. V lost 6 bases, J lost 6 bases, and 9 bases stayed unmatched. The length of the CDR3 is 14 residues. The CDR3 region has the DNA TGTGCCAGCAGGGCGGACAGGGTGGTGGCTGAAGCTTTCTTT. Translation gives CASRADRVVAEAFF.

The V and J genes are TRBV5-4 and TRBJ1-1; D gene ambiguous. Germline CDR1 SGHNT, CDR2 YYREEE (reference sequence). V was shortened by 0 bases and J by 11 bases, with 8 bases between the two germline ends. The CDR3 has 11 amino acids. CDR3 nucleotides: TGTGCCAGCAGCTTGGGACGGGGTGCTTTCTTT. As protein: CASSLGRGAFF.

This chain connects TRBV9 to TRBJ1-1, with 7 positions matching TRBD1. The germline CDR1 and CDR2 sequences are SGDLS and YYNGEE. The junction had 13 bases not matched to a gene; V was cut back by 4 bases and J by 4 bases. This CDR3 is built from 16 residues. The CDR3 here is CASSPSGGTALTEAFF. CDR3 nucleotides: TGTGCCAGCAGCCCATCCGGGGGGACAGCCCTCACTGAAGCTTTCTTT.

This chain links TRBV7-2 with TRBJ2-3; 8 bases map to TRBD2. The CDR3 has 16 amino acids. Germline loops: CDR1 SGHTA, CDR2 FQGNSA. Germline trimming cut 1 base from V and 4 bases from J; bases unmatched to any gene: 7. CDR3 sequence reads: CASSLVSGGHSDTQYF. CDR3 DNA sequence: TGTGCCAGCAGCTTAGTTTCGGGGGGGCATTCAGATACGCAGTATTTT.

The CDR3 DNA reads TGTGCCAGTAGTAAGTCCCTATATCAGCCCCAGCATTTT. Translating gives CASSKSLYQPQHF. V usage is TRBV19 and J usage is TRBJ1-5; D uncertain. The ends were cut back, 4 bases at V and 5 bases at J, with 9 bases in the middle. This CDR3 has 13 residues. The germline CDR1 and CDR2 sequences are LNHDA and SQIVND (reference sequence).

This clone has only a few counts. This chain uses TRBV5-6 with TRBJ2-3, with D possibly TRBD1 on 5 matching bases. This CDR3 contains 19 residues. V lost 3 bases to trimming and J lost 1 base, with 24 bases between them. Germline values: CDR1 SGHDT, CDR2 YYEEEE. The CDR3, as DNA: TGTGCCAGCAGCTCAACCTGGATTATAGGGGCCCAGGGCACAGATACGCAGTATTTT. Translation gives CASSSTWIIGAQGTDTQYF.

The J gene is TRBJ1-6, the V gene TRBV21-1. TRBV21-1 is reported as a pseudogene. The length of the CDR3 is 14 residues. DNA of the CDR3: TGTGCCAGCAGGGATGGGGAATTCGATTCACCCCTCCACTTT. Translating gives CASRDGEFDSPLHF.

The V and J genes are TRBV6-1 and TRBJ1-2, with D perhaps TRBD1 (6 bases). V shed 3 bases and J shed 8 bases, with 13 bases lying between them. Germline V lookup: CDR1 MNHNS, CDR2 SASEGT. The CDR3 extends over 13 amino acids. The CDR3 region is CASSDFRGAGYTF. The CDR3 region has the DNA TGTGCCAGCAGTGATTTCAGGGGCGCAGGCTACACCTTC.

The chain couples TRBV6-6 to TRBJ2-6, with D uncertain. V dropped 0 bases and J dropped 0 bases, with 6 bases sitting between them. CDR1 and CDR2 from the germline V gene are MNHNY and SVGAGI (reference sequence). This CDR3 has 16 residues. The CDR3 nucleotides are TGTGCCAGCAGTTACTCAACTAACTCTGGGGCCAACGTCCTGACTTTC. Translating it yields CASSYSTNSGANVLTF.

The CDR3 sequence: CASGGAVQYF. The CDR3 nucleotides read TGTGCCTCGGGGGGGGCGGTCCAGTACTTC. The chain carries TRBV28 and TRBJ2-5; 8 bases match TRBD2. With 11 bases clipped from V and 10 bases from J, the junction kept 6 bases outside the gene matches. The CDR3 runs to 10 residues. In germline, CDR1 is MDHEN, CDR2 SYDVKM.

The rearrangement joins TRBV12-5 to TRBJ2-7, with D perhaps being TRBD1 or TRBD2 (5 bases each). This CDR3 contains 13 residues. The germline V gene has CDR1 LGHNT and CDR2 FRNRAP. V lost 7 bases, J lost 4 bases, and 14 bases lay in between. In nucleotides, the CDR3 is TGTGCTAGTGCGAGGGGCGCCGGTTACGAGCAGTACTTC. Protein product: CASARGAGYEQYF. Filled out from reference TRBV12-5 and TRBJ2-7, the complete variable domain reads DARVTQTPRHKVTEMGQEVTMRCQPILGHNTVFWYRQTMMQGLELLAYFRNRAPLDDSGMPKDRFSAEMPDATLATLKIQPSEPRDSAVYFCASARGAGYEQYFGPGTRLTVT.

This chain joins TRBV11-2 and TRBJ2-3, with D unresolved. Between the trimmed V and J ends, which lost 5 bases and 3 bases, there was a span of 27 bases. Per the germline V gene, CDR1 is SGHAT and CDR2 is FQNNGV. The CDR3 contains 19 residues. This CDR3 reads CASSRRLKTSGFMTDTQYF. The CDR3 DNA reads TGTGCCAGCAGCCGACGTTTAAAGACATCCGGGTTTATGACAGATACGCAGTATTTT.